The clone carrying this T cell receptor (beta chain) was counted many times. CDR3 size: 12 residues. Trimming took off 6 bases at V and 3 bases at J, with 8 bases between the two ends. Germline V gives CDR1 SQVTM, CDR2 ANQGSEA. Each CDR3 protein gets one entry after TCRdb re-called the RT-PCR reads with MiXCR. The data show 550,000 to 750,000 distinct CDR3 sequences, with approximately 14% seen just once and 3.6% held by the top ten. This chain uses TRBV29-1 with TRBJ1-4, with D hard to call. The material sequenced was memory CD4+ T cells from blood. The clonotype originates from a female donor in good health, serving as a healthy control. The CDR3 DNA is TGCAGCGTCCAACCTCCTAATGAAAAACTGTTTTTT. Protein product: CSVQPPNEKLFF.